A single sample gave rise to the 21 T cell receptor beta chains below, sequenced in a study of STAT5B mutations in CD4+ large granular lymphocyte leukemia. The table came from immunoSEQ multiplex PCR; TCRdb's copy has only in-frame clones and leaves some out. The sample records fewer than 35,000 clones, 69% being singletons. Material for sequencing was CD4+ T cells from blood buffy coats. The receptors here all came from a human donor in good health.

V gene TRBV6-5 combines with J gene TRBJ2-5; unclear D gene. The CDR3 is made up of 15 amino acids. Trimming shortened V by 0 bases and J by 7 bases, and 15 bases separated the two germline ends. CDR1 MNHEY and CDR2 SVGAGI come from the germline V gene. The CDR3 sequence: CASSYSSISALTQYF. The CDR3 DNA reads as TGTGCCAGCAGTTACTCGAGCATTTCGGCGTTGACCCAGTACTTC.

CDR3 in DNA: TGTGCCAGCAGCGTCCGGGGGGGATCCAGCGGGGAGCTGTTTTTT. It encodes CASSVRGGSSGELFF. The rearrangement joins TRBV9 to TRBJ2-2; 8 nucleotides agree with TRBD2. The ends lost 2 bases at V and 7 bases at J; junction bases unmatched: 7. Germline V CDR1 and CDR2: SGDLS, YYNGEE. There are 15 residues in the CDR3.

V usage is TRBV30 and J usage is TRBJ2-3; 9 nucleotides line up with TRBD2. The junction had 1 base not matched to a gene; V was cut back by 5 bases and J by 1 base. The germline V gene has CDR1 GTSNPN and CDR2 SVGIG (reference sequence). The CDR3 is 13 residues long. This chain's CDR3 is CAWSSGGTDTQYF. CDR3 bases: TGTGCCTGGTCTAGCGGGGGCACAGATACGCAGTATTTT.

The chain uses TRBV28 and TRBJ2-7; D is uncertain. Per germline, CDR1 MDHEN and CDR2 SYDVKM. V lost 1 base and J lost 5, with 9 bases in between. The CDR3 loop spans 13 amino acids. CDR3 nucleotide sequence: TGTGCCAGCAGTTTATCCAGCCCAAACGAGCAGTACTTC. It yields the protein CASSLSSPNEQYF.

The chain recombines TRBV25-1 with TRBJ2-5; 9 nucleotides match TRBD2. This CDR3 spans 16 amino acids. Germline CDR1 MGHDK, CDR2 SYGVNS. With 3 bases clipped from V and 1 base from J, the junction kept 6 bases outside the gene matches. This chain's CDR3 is CASSETRGGAQETQYF. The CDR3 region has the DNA TGTGCCAGCAGTGAGACTCGCGGGGGGGCCCAAGAGACCCAGTACTTC.

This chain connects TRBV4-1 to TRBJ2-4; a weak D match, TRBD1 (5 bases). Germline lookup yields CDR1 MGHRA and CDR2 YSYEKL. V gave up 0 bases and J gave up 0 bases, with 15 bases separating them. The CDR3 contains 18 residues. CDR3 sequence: CASSQDRQRRLAKNIQYF. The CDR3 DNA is TGCGCCAGCAGCCAAGATCGACAGCGTAGACTAGCCAAAAACATTCAGTACTTC.

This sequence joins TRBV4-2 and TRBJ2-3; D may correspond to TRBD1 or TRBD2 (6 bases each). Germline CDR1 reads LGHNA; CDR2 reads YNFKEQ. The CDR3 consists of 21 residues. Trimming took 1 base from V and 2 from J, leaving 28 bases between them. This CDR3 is CASSQAGADLRVRKYTDTQYF. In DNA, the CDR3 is TGTGCCAGCAGCCAAGCGGGGGCGGACCTCAGGGTCAGGAAGTACACAGATACGCAGTATTTT.

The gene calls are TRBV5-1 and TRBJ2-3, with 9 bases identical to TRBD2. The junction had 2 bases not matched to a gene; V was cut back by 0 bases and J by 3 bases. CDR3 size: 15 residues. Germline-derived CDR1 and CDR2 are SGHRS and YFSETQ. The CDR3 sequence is CASSLVSGRTDTQYF. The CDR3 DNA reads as TGCGCCAGCAGCTTGGTTAGCGGGAGAACAGATACGCAGTATTTT.

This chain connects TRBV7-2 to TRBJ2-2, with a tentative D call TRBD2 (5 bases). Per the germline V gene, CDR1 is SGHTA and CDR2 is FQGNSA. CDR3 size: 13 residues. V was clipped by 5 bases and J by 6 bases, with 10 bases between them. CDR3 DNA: TGTGCCAGCAGCCCGGGGTGGCCCGGGGAGCTGTTTTTT. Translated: CASSPGWPGELFF.

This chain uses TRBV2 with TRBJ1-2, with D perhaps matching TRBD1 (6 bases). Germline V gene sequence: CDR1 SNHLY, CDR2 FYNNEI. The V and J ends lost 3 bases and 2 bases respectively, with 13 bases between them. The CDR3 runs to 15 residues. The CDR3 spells CASSDPRGGNYGYTF. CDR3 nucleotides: TGTGCCAGCAGTGACCCAAGGGGGGGGAACTATGGCTACACCTTC.

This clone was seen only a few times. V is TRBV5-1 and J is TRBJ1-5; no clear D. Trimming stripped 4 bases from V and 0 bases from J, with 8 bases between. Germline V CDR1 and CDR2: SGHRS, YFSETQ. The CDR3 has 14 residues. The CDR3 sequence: CASSPLGSNQPQHF. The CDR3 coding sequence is TGCGCCAGCAGCCCTCTGGGTAGCAATCAGCCCCAGCATTTT.

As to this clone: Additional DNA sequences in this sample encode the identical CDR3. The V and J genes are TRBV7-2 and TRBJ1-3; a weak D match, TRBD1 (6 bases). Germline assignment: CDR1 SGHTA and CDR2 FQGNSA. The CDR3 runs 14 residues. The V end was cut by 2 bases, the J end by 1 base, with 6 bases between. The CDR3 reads CASSLQGSGNTIYF. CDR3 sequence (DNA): TGTGCCAGCAGCTTACAGGGGTCTGGAAACACCATATATTTT.

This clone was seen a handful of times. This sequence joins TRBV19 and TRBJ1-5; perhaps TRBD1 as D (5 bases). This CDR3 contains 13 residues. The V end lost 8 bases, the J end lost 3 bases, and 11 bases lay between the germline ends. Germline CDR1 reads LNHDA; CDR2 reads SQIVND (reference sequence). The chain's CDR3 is CASGAGFNQPQHF. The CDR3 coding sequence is TGTGCCAGTGGGGCGGGGTTCAATCAGCCCCAGCATTTT.

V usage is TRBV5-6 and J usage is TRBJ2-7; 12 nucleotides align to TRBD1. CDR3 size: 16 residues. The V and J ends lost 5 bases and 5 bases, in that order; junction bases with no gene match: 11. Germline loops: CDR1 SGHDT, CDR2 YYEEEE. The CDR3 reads CASSPLVGTGGDEQYF. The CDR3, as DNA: TGTGCCAGCAGTCCGCTCGTGGGGACAGGGGGCGACGAGCAGTACTTC. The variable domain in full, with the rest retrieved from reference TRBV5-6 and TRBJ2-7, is DAGVTQSPTHLIKTRGQQVTLRCSPKSGHDTVSWYQQALGQGPQFIFQYYEEEERQRGNFPDRFSGHQFPNYSSELNVNALLLGDSALYLCASSPLVGTGGDEQYFGPGTRLTVT.

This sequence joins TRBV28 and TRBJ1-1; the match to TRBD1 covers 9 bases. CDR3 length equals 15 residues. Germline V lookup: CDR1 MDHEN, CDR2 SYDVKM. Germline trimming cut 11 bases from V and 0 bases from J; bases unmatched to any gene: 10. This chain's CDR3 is CALLRQGGMNTEAFF. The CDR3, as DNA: TGTGCCCTACTTCGACAGGGGGGAATGAACACTGAAGCTTTCTTT.

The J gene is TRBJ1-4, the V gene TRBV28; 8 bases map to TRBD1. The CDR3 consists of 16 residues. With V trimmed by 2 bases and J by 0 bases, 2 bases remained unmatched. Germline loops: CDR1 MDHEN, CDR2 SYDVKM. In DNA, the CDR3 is TGTGCCAGCAGTTTACAGGGGGCGGCAACTAATGAAAAACTGTTTTTT. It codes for CASSLQGAATNEKLFF.

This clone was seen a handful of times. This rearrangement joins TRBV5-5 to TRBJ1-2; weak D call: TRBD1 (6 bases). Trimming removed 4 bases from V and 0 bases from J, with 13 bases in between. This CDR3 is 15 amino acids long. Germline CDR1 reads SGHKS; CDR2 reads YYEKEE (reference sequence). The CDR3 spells CASSRGGQTNYGYTF. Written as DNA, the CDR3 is TGTGCCAGCAGCCGGGGCGGACAGACTAACTATGGCTACACCTTC.

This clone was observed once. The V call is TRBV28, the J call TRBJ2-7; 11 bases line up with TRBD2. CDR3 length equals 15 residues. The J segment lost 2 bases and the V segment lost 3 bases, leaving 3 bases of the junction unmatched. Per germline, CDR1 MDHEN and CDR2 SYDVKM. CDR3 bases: TGTGCCAGCAGTTTGATAGCGGGGGGGCCCTACGAGCAGTACTTC. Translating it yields CASSLIAGGPYEQYF.

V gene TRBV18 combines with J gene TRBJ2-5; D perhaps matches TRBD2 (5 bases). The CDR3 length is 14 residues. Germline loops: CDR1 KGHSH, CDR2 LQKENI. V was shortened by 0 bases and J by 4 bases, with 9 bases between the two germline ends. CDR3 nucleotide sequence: TGTGCCAGCTCACCACCTAATGAGGGAGAGACCCAGTACTTC. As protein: CASSPPNEGETQYF.

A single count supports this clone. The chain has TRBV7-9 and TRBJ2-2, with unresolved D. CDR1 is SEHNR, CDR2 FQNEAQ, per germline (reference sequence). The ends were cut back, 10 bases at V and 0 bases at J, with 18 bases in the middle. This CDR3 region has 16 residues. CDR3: CAIPFESATNTGELFF. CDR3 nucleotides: TGTGCCATCCCTTTTGAGTCAGCCACGAACACCGGGGAGCTGTTTTTT.

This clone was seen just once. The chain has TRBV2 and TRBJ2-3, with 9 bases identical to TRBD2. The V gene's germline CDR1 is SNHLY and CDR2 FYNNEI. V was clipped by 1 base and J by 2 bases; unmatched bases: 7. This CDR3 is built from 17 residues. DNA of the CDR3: TGTGCCAGCAGTGAAGGGACACTAGCGGGCCCCACAGATACGCAGTATTTT. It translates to CASSEGTLAGPTDTQYF.